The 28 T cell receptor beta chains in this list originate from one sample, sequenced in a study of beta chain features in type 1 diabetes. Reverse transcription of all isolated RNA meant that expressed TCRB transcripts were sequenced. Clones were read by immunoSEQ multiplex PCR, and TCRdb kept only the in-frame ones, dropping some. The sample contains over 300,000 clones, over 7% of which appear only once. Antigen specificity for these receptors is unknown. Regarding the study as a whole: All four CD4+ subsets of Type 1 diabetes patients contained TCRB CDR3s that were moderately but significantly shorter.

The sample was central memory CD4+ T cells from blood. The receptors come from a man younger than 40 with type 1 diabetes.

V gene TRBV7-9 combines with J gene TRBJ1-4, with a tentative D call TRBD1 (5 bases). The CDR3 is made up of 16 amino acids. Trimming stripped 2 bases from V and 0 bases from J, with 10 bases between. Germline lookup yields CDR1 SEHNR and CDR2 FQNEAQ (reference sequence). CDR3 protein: CASSLLGVATNEKLFF. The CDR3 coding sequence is TGTGCCAGCAGCTTATTAGGGGTGGCAACTAATGAAAAACTGTTTTTT.

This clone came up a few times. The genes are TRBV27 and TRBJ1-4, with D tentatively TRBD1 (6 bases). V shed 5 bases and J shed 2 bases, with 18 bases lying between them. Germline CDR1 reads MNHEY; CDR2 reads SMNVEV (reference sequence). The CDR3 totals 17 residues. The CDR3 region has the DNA TGTGCCAGCAGTCTGACGTGGGGGGGGGCGACTAATGAAAAACTGTTTTTT. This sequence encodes CASSLTWGGATNEKLFF.

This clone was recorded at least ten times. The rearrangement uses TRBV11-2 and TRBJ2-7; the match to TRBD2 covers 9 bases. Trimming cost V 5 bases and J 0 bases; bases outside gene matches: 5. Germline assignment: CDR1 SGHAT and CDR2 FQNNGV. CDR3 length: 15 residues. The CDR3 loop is CASSHSGGISYEQYF. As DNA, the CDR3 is TGTGCCAGCAGCCACAGCGGGGGGATCTCCTACGAGCAGTACTTC.

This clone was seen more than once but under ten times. The CDR3, as DNA: TGTGCCAGCAGCATACAGACAGGGGAGCAGGAAAAACTGTTTTTT. This sequence encodes CASSIQTGEQEKLFF. The chain links TRBV7-2 to TRBJ1-4; TRBD1 matches 8 bases. This CDR3 is built from 15 residues. Trimming removed 5 bases from V and 8 bases from J; junction bases left unmatched: 10. Per the germline V gene, CDR1 is SGHTA and CDR2 is FQGNSA.

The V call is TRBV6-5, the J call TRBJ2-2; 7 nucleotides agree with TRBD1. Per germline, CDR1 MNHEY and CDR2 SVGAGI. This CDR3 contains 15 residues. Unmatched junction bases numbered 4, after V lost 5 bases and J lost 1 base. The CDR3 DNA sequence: TGTGCCAGCAGTCCGGGACAGCTGAACACCGGGGAGCTGTTTTTT. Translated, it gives CASSPGQLNTGELFF.

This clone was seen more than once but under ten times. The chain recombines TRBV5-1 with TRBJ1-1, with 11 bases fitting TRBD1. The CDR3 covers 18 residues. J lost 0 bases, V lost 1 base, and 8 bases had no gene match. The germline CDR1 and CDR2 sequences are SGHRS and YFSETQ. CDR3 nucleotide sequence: TGCGCCAGCAGCTTGATCGCCGGGACAGGGGGGATGAACACTGAAGCTTTCTTT. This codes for CASSLIAGTGGMNTEAFF.

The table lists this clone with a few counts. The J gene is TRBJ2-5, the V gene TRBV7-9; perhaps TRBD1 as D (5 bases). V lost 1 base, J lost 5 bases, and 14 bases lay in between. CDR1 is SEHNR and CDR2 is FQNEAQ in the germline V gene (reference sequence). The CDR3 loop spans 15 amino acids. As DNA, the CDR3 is TGTGCCAGCAGCTTAGTAGGGGTAGCTGGGGAGACCCAGTACTTC. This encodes CASSLVGVAGETQYF.

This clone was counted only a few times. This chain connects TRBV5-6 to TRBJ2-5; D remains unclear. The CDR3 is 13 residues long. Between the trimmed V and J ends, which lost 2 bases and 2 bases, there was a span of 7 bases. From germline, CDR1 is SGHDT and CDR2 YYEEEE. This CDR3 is CASSFGQQETQYF. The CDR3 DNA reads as TGTGCCAGCAGCTTTGGGCAGCAAGAGACCCAGTACTTC.

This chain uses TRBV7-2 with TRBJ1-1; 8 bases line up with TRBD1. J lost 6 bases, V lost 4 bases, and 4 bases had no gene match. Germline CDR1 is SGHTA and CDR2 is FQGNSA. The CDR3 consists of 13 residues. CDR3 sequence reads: CASSSSQGAEAFF. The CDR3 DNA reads TGTGCCAGCAGCTCCTCACAGGGGGCTGAAGCTTTCTTT.

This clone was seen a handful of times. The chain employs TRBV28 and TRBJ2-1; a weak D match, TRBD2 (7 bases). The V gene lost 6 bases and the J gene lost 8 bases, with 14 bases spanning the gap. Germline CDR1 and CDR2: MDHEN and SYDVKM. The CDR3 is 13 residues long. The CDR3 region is CASSPGGGDEQFF. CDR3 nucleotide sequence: TGTGCCAGCAGCCCGGGGGGCGGGGATGAGCAGTTCTTC. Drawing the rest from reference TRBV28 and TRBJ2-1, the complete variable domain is DVKVTQSSRYLVKRTGEKVFLECVQDMDHENMFWYRQDPGLGLRLIYFSYDVKMKEKGDIPEGYSVSREKKERFSLILESASTNQTSMYLCASSPGGGDEQFFGPGTRLTVL.

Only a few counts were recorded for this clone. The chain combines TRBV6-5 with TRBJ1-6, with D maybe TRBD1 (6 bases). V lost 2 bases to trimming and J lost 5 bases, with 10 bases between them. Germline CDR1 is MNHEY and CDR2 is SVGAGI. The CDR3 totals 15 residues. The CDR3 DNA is TGTGCCAGCAGTTACGGGGGCGGTAATAATTCACCCCTCCACTTT. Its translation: CASSYGGGNNSPLHF.

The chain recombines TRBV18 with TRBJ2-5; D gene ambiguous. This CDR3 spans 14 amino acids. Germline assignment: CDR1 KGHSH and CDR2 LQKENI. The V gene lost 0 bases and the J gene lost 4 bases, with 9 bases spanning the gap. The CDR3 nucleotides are TGTGCCAGCTCACCACCGTTTCCCTCAGAGACCCAGTACTTC. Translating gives CASSPPFPSETQYF. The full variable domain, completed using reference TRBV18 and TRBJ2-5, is NAGVMQNPRHLVRRRGQEARLRCSPMKGHSHVYWYRQLPEEGLKFMVYLQKENIIDESGMPKERFSAEFPKEGPSILRIQQVVRGDSAAYFCASSPPFPSETQYFGPGTRLLVL.

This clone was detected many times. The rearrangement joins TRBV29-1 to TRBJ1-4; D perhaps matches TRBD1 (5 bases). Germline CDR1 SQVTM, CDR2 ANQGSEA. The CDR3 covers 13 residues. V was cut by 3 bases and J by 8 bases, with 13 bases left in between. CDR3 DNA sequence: TGCAGCGTTGAGAGGCAGGGTGAGGAAAAACTGTTTTTT. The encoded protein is CSVERQGEEKLFF.

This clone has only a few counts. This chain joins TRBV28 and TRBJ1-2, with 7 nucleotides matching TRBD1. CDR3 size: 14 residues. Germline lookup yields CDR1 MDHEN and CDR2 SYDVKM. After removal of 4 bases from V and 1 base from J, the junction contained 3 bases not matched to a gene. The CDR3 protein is CASSSGQDNYGYTF. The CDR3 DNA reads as TGTGCCAGCAGTTCCGGACAGGATAACTATGGCTACACCTTC.

CDR3 DNA sequence: TGCGCCAGCAGCTTGGGGACAGGTCACACCGGGGAGCTGTTTTTT. Protein: CASSLGTGHTGELFF. The chain couples TRBV5-1 to TRBJ2-2; 7 bases are shared with TRBD1. Trimming cost V 0 bases and J 3 bases; bases outside gene matches: 2. This CDR3 contains 15 residues. CDR1 is SGHRS, CDR2 YFSETQ, per germline. Complete variable domain (other parts from reference TRBV5-1 and TRBJ2-2): KAGVTQTPRYLIKTRGQQVTLSCSPISGHRSVSWYQQTPGQGLQFLFEYFSETQRNKGNFPGRFSGRQFSNSRSEMNVSTLELGDSALYLCASSLGTGHTGELFFGEGSRLTVL.

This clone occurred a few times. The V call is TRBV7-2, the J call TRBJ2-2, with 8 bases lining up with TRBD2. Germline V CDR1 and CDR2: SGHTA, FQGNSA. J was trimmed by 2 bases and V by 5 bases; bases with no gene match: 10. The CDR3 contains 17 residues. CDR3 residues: CASSTRRTSSNTGELFF. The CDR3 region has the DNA TGTGCCAGCAGCACCCGGAGGACTAGCTCAAACACCGGGGAGCTGTTTTTT.

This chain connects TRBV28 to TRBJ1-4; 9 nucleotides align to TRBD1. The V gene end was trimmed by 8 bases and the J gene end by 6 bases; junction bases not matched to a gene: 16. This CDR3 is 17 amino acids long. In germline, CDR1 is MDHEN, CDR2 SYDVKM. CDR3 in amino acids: CASGRRTDRDRDEKLFF. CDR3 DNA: TGTGCCAGCGGGCGCCGGACAGACCGGGACAGGGATGAAAAACTGTTTTTT.

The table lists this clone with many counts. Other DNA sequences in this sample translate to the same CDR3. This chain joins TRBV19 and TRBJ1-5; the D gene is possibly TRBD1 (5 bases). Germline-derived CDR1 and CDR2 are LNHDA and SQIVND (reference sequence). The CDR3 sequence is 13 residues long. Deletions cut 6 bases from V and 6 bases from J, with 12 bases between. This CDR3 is CASRTGAAQPQHF. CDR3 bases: TGTGCCAGTAGGACCGGGGCTGCTCAGCCCCAGCATTTT. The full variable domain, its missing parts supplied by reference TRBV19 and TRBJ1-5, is DGGITQSPKYLFRKEGQNVTLSCEQNLNHDAMYWYRQDPGQGLRLIYYSQIVNDFQKGDIAEGYSVSREKKESFPLTVTSAQKNPTAFYLCASRTGAAQPQHFGDGTRLSIL.

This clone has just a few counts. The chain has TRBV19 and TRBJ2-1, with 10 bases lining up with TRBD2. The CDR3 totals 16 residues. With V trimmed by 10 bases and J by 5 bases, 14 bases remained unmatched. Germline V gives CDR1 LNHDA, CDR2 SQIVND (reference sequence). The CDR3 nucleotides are TGTGCCACAAGTAGTATCGGACTAGCGGCTAACAATGAGCAGTTCTTC. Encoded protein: CATSSIGLAANNEQFF.

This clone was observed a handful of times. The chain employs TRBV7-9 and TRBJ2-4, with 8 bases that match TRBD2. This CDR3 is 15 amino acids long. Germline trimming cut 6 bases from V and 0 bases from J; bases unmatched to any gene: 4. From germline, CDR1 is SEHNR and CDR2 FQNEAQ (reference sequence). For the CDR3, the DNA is TGTGCCAGCAGTCCTAGCGGGCTAGCCAAAAACATTCAGTACTTC. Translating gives CASSPSGLAKNIQYF.

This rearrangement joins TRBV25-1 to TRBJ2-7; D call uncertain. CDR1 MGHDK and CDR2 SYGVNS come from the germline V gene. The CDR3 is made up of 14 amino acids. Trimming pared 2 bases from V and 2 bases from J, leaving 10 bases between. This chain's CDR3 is CASSEAGLAYEQYF. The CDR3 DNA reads TGTGCCAGCAGTGAAGCTGGGCTCGCCTACGAGCAGTACTTC.

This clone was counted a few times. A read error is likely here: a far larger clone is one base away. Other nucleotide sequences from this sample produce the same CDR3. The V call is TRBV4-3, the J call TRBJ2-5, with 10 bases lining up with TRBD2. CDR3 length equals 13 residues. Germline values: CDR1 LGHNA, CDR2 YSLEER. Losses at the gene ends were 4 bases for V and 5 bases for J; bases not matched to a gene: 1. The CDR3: CASSPGLAETQYF. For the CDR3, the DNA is TGCGCCAGCAGCCCGGGACTAGCGGAGACCCAGTACTTC.

The CDR3, as DNA: TGTGCCAGCTCATACGGACAGGGGGCTTCAAGCTCCTACAATGAGCAGTTCTTC. Translation: CASSYGQGASSSYNEQFF. This rearrangement joins TRBV18 to TRBJ2-1, with 11 bases aligning to TRBD1. The CDR3 runs to 18 residues. V shed 5 bases and J 0 bases; nucleotides not matched to a gene: 9. Germline V gene data show CDR1 as KGHSH and CDR2 as LQKENI.

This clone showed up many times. In DNA form, the CDR3 reads TGTGCCAGCAGCCAAGGAGGGACTAGCGCCAATGAGCAGTTCTTC. Translated, it gives CASSQGGTSANEQFF. The rearrangement joins TRBV9 to TRBJ2-1; 10 positions agree with TRBD2. Germline V gene sequence: CDR1 SGDLS, CDR2 YYNGEE. V shed 4 bases, J shed 6 bases, and the junction held 7 bases outside the gene matches. This CDR3 has 15 residues.

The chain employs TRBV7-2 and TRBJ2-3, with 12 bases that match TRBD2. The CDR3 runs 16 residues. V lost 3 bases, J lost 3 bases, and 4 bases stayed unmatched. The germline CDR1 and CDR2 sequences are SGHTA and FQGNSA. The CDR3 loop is CASSFLLAGGTDTQYF. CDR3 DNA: TGTGCCAGCAGCTTCTTACTAGCGGGGGGTACAGATACGCAGTATTTT.

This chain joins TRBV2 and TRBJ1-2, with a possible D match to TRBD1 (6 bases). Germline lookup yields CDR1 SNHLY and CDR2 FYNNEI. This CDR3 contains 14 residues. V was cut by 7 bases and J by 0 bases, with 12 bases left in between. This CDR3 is CASKTDRANYGYTF. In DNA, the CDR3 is TGTGCCAGCAAAACGGACAGAGCTAACTATGGCTACACCTTC.

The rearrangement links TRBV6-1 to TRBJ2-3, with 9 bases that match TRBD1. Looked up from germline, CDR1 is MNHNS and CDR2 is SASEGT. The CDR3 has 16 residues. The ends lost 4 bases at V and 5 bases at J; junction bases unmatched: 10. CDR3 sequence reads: CASSATGTGQGDTQYF. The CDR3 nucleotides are TGTGCCAGCAGTGCCACCGGGACAGGGCAAGGAGATACGCAGTATTTT.

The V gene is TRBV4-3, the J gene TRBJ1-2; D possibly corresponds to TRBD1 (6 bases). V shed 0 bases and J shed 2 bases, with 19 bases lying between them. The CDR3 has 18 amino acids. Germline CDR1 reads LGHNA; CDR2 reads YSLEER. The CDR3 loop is CASSQDRGASRGNYGYTF. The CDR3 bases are TGCGCCAGCAGCCAAGATCGGGGGGCGTCAAGAGGGAACTATGGCTACACCTTC.